This record covers a single TCR beta chain. Antigen unknown. One end of the junction does not line up with germline, which may come from a read error. This record comes from a study of CD8 T cells in ankylosing spondylitis. From the 5' RACE reads, TCRdb called clonotypes with MiXCR, one entry per CDR3 protein. The sample records over 200,000 distinct CDR3 sequences, about 10% being singletons. Study outcomes and limitations: In ankylosing spondylitis patients, matched synovial fluid reportedly showed significant enrichment of disease-linked clones.

CDR3 length: 15 residues. The receptor was isolated from a male donor with ankylosing spondylitis or in good health (not recorded which). The sequenced sample consisted of blood, either unsorted or a sorted T cell fraction (not recorded which). This sequence joins TRBV12-3 or TRBV12-4 and TRBJ1-1, with D maybe TRBD1 (5 bases). CDR3 in DNA: TGCGCCAGAAGCCCCACGGATGTCAGGGACACTGAAGCTTTCTTT. Amino acids: CARSPTDVRDTEAFF.